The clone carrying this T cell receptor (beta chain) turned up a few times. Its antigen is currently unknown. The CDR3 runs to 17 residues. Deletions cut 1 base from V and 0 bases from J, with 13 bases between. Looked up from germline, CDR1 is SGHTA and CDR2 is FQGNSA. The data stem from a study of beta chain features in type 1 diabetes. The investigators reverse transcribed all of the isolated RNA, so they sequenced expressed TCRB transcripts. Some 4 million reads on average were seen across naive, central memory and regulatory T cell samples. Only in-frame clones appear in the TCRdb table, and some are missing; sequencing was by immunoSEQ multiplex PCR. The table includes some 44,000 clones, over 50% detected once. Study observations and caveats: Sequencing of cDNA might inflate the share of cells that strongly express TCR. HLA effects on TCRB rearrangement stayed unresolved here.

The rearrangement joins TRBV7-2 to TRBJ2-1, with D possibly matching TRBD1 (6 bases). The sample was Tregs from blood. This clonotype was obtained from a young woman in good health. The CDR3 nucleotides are TGTGCCAGCAGCTTAGTGCCAGGACAGATCTCCTACAATGAGCAGTTCTTC. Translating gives CASSLVPGQISYNEQFF.